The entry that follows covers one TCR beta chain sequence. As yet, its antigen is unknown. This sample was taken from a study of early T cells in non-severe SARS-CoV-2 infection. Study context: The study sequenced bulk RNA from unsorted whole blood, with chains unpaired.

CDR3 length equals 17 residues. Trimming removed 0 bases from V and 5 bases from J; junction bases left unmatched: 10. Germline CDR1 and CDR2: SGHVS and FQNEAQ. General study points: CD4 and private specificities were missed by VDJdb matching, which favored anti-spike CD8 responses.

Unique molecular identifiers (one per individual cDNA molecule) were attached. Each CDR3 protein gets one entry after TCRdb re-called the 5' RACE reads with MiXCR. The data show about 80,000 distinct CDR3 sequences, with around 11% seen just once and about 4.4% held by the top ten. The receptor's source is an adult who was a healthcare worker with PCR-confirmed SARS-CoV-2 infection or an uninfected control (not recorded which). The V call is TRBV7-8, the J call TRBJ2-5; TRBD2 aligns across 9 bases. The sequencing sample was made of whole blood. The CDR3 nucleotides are TGTGCCAGCAGCTTAGCCCTAGCGGGGCCACCAAAGGAGACCCAGTACTTC. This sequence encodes CASSLALAGPPKETQYF.